Sequencing of this TCR beta chain was carried out in a study of T cells expressing NK-cell markers. Looking at the study overall: Sequenced donors, eight in total, included seven who were HCMV-seropositive and one who was seronegative. General study findings and limits: These clonotypes also led the CD3+CD56-NKG2C+ fraction in a handful of donors.

The germline V gene encodes CDR1 ENHRY and CDR2 SYGVKD. The CDR3 spans 16 residues. 5'RACE template switching with UMIs produced the TCR beta cDNA. Reprocessing the 5' RACE reads, TCRdb reports a single entry for every CDR3 protein and omits DNA. This sample contains about 160,000 distinct CDR3 sequences. In regard to this clonotype: What it recognizes is unknown.

The source material was blood T cells: a sorted CD56 or NKG2C T cell subset, CD4+ or CD8+ T cells, or bulk PBMC T cells (not recorded which). The rearrangement joins TRBV10-3 to TRBJ1-3; TCRdb reports TRBD1, a call that lacks DNA to check it against. This clonotype was obtained from a woman aged 18 to 75 in good health. The chain's CDR3 is CAISQVGHPERSAIYF.